This entry describes one TCR beta chain. What this receptor recognizes is not known. Base qualities are not at hand, and no much larger clone is one base apart. These data originate in a study of shared clonotypes between healthy human individuals (dated by TCRdb to 2020 to 2021). Study-level background: Three men and a couple of women, aged 18 to 49 years, made up the cohort. Leukapheresis yielded between about 0.85 and 10 billion PBMCs per donor. For each donor, CD4 naive and CD4 memory were each given three plates, CD8 naive was given two plates, and CD8 memory was given one plate. Libraries were prepared and TCR repertoires were sequenced by different laboratories using diverse techniques, in order to increase sequencing depth and limit assay-specific biases. Blood TCR repertoires of four to six healthy adults were deeply sequenced to estimate repertoire size and the extent of clonotype sharing between individuals.

Points the paper makes about the study in general: Naive subsets generally had larger estimated clonotype richness than memory subsets did. Around 5.4% of naive CD4, 3.5% of naive CD8, around 2.3% of memory CD4, and over 0.35% of memory CD8 clonotypes were shared across several donors. Only blood was sampled, and tissue TCR repertoires likely differ from those in blood. Even with the large sequencing depth, rarefaction of the sorted-subset datasets indicated that sequencing was incomplete. Because the study included a small number of donors, the genetic and exposure-history diversity represented was limited. Based on pairwise subsampling, the degree of clonotype sharing among donors was expected to be affected by sequencing depth. Higher generation probabilities were observed for clonotypes shared by all four sorted-subset donors than for non-shared clonotypes.

Healthy HIV-negative adults with no recently reported acute infections or vaccinations were included as donors. Every donor was a Caucasian adult residing in Nashville, Tennessee, USA. CD4+ T cells were enriched through magnetic negative selection, after which naive cells were positively selected on CD45RA and the remaining negative fraction served as the memory subset. After blood collection by leukapheresis, PBMCs were isolated using Ficoll-Histopaque density gradient centrifugation and then cryopreserved in the vapor phase of liquid nitrogen. Purity and quantity of every magnetically sorted T cell population were checked by analytical flow cytometry. Genomic DNA was isolated from every sorted fraction and measured by UV absorbance on a Nanodrop 2000c. The CDR3 spans 14 residues, from the cysteine through the phenylalanine. The entry retains the CDR3 DNA only, 42 bases that are in frame from base 1. From a lookup of the germline V gene (reference sequence), CDR1 and CDR2 are MNHEY and SMNVEV. V trim: 8 bases; J trim: 4 bases; unmatched bases: 11.

Using the deep immunoSEQ assay, TCR CDR3 regions were amplified from genomic DNA by multiplex PCR. Extracted genomic DNA from each cell subset was distributed evenly across all wells of several immunoSEQ 96-well plates, and each plate was treated as a replicate. For sorted subsets, approximately 190 ng genomic DNA, equal to 25,000 to 35,000 T cell genomes, was loaded into each replicate PCR. Purified libraries were measured with a Qubit 3.0 fluorometer, size-checked on a Bioanalyzer 2100, and measured again with the KAPA Library Quantification kit. Every immunoSEQ 96-well plate was sequenced on a separate single-read 150-cycle Illumina NextSeq 550 flow cell. In the source study's methods: Because only junctional sequences without quality scores were contained in the immunoSEQ output, filtering matching that applied to full-length reads could not be performed. Sequences were annotated with PyIR, a Python wrapper for IgBLAST v1.9, and V/J genes and CDR3 were assigned using IMGT germline references. Any read was removed if the V/J assignment was weak (E-value above 1e-6), the CDR3 was missing, or the read contained stop codons, out-of-frame junctions, or ambiguous translated residues. V3J clonotypes were defined as sequences sharing an identical inferred V gene, J gene, and CDR3 amino acid sequence. The percentage overlap between two repertoires was calculated by dividing the number of shared unique clonotypes by the size of the smaller repertoire. Richness of each repertoire was evaluated using RTK rarefaction, the Chao1 estimator, and Recon v2.1 estimates of unobserved clonotypes. Generation probabilities were computed with OLGA for all TCRbeta clonotypes obtained by the gDNA method from a handful of donors. This immuneACCESS table, as held by TCRdb, lists in-frame sequences with V and J called but not all clones. Of the missing ones, under half trace to an unresolved V gene in checked studies; the others have no known cause. The V and J calls and clone size are taken from that table; D and trimming were inferred from the DNA. This sample gives some 2,100,000 clones in total; about 94% of them show up just once. Around 0.13% of the sample belongs to the ten largest clones.

Sample: naive CD4+ T cells sorted from blood. Reading the label with the study, this specimen's cell subset or site is: CD45RA+ positively selected. This clonotype was sampled from a man between 18 and 35 years old in good health. The rearrangement combines TRBV27 with TRBJ2-7; the junction holds 7 bases that match TRBD2. Read as DNA, the sequence is TGTGCCAGCGCCCCCGAGCGGGGAAATTACGAGCAGTACTTC. Translation gives CASAPERGNYEQYF.